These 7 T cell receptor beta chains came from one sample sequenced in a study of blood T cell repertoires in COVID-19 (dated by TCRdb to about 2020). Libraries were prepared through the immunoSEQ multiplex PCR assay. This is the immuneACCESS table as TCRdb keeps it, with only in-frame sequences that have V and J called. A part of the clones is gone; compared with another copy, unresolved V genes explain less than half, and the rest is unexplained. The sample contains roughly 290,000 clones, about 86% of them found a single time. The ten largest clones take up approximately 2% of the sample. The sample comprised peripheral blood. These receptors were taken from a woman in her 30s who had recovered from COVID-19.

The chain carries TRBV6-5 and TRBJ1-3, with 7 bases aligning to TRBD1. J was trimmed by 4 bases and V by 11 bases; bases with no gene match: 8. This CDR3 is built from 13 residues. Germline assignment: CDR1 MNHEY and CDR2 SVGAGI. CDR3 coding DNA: TGTGCCTGCCGGACAGGTAACGGAAACACCATATATTTT. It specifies CACRTGNGNTIYF.

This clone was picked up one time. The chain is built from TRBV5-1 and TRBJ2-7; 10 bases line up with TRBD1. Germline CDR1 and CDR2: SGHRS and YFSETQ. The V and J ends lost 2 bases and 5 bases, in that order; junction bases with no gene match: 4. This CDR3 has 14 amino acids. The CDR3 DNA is TGCGCCAGCAGCTTCGGACAGGGGGATCACGAGCAGTACTTC. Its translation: CASSFGQGDHEQYF.

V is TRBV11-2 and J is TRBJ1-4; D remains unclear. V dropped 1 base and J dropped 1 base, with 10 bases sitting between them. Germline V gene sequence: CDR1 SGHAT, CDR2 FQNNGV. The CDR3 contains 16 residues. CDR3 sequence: CASSLGVSVTNEKLFF. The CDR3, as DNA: TGTGCCAGCAGCTTAGGTGTGTCGGTAACTAATGAAAAACTGTTTTTT.

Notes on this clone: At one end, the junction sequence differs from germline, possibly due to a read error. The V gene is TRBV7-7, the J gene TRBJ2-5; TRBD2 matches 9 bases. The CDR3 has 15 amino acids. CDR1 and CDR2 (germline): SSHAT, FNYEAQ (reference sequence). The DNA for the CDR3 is TGTGCTAGCAGCTTACAAGCGGGGGGACAAGAGACCCAGTACTTC. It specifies CASSLQAGGQETQYF.

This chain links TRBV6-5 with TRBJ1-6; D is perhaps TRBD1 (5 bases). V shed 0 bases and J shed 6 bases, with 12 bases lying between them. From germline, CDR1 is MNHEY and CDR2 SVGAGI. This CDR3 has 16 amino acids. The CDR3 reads CASSYSNRLGNSPLHF. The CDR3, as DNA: TGTGCCAGCAGTTACTCGAACAGGTTGGGTAATTCACCCCTCCACTTT.

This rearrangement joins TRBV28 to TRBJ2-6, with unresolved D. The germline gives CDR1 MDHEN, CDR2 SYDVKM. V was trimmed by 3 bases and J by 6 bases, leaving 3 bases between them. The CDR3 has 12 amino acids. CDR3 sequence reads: CASSLAANVLTF. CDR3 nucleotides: TGTGCCAGCAGTTTGGCGGCCAACGTCCTGACTTTC.

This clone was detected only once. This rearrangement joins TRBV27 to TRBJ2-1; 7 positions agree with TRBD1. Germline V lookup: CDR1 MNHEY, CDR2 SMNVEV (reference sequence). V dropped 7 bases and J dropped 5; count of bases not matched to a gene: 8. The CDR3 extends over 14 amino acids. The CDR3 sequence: CASTPPTGDNEQFF. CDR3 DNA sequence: TGTGCCAGCACGCCGCCTACAGGGGACAATGAGCAGTTCTTC.